The 22 T cell receptor beta chains below all came from one sample that was sequenced in a study of cytomegalovirus exposure and HLA in healthy donors. Using immunoSEQ multiplex PCR, the repertoire was profiled, and TCRdb retains in-frame clones only, with some absent. Altogether about 220,000 clones are present, just over 85% being singletons, with the ten largest covering 2.5% to 3.5%. Source material: PBMCs. The origin of the receptors is a woman under 30 in good health and CMV-seronegative.

The chain has TRBV7-6 and TRBJ2-7; 14 positions agree with TRBD2. The CDR3 is 15 amino acids. In germline, CDR1 is SGHVS, CDR2 FNYEAQ. V shed 5 bases, J shed 5 bases, and the junction held 5 bases outside the gene matches. The CDR3 nucleotides read TGTGCCAGCAGCGGCGGGACTAGCGGGAGCCACGAGCAGTACTTC. Encoded protein: CASSGGTSGSHEQYF. Full variable domain (missing parts from reference TRBV7-6 and TRBJ2-7): GAGVSQSPRYKVTKRGQDVALRCDPISGHVSLYWYRQALGQGPEFLTYFNYEAQQDKSGLPNDRFSAERPEGSISTLTIQRTEQRDSAMYRCASSGGTSGSHEQYFGPGTRLTVT.

This chain joins TRBV15 and TRBJ2-7, with a possible D match to TRBD1 (5 bases). Trimming left V 1 base short and J 4 bases short, with 14 bases between. This CDR3 comprises 15 residues. Germline V gives CDR1 LNHNV, CDR2 YYDKDF (reference sequence). CDR3 sequence (DNA): TGTGCCACCAGCAGAGGGTCAGGGAAACCTTACGAGCAGTACTTC. Encoded protein: CATSRGSGKPYEQYF.

V usage is TRBV9 and J usage is TRBJ2-2; possibly TRBD2 for D (6 bases). Germline-derived CDR1 and CDR2 are SGDLS and YYNGEE. With 6 bases removed from V and 1 base from J, the gap between germline ends came to 16 bases. This CDR3 has 16 amino acids. In nucleotides, the CDR3 is TGTGCCAGCACCCCAGATCTAGCGATGAACACCGGGGAGCTGTTTTTT. Its translation: CASTPDLAMNTGELFF. Drawing the rest from reference TRBV9 and TRBJ2-2, the complete variable domain is DSGVTQTPKHLITATGQRVTLRCSPRSGDLSVYWYQQSLDQGLQFLIQYYNGEERAKGNILERFSAQQFPDLHSELNLSSLELGDSALYFCASTPDLAMNTGELFFGEGSRLTVL.

The chain uses TRBV10-3 and TRBJ1-1, with a possible D match to TRBD1 (6 bases). V was trimmed by 4 bases and J by 3 bases, leaving 15 bases between them. The CDR3 runs to 15 residues. Germline-derived CDR1 and CDR2 are ENHRY and SYGVKD. DNA for the CDR3: TGTGCCATCAGTGCCCCGACAGGACTCGACACTGAAGCTTTCTTT. Amino acid sequence: CAISAPTGLDTEAFF.

The chain employs TRBV19 and TRBJ1-1; 9 nucleotides agree with TRBD1. CDR1 and CDR2 from the germline V gene are LNHDA and SQIVND (reference sequence). The V and J ends lost 2 bases and 6 bases, in that order; junction bases with no gene match: 7. The CDR3 is 15 amino acids. The CDR3 DNA follows: TGTGCCAGTAGTATATCTCGGGACAGGGTAGCTGAAGCTTTCTTT. This gives the protein CASSISRDRVAEAFF.

The J gene is TRBJ2-2, the V gene TRBV13; the match to TRBD2 covers 8 bases. The length of the CDR3 is 16 residues. The germline V gene has CDR1 PRHDT and CDR2 FYEKMQ (reference sequence). The V and J ends lost 3 bases and 4 bases, in that order; junction bases with no gene match: 7. The CDR3 DNA reads TGTGCCAGCAGCTTTCCAGCGGGAGTGGGCACCGGGGAGCTGTTTTTT. It specifies CASSFPAGVGTGELFF.

The rearrangement uses TRBV27 and TRBJ2-1; TRBD2 is a possible D gene (6 bases). Germline assignment: CDR1 MNHEY and CDR2 SMNVEV (reference sequence). There are 15 residues in the CDR3. The ends were cut back, 3 bases at V and 1 base at J, with 10 bases in the middle. The CDR3 here is CASSFLGGSYNEQFF. The CDR3 DNA reads TGTGCCAGCAGTTTCTTGGGGGGATCCTACAATGAGCAGTTCTTC.

This clone was detected only once. The chain employs TRBV5-1 and TRBJ2-6, with a possible D match to TRBD2 (6 bases). There are 17 residues in the CDR3. The V end was cut by 0 bases, the J end by 3 bases, with 13 bases between. CDR1 is SGHRS and CDR2 is YFSETQ in the germline V gene. The CDR3 region has the DNA TGCGCCAGCAGCTTGGCGCCAGCGGGTAGTGGGGCCAACGTCCTGACTTTC. This sequence encodes CASSLAPAGSGANVLTF.

This sequence joins TRBV29-1 and TRBJ1-2; D is uncertain. Trimming took 3 bases from V and 6 from J, leaving 26 bases between them. Germline V lookup: CDR1 SQVTM, CDR2 ANQGSEA. There are 17 residues in the CDR3. The CDR3 sequence is CSVDTLLRSEANDGYTF. The CDR3 bases are TGCAGCGTTGACACTTTACTTAGGTCAGAGGCTAATGATGGCTACACCTTC.

V gene TRBV5-1 combines with J gene TRBJ2-2; 9 bases are shared with TRBD2. Germline CDR1 is SGHRS and CDR2 is YFSETQ. The CDR3 runs to 15 residues. Trimming took 4 bases from V and 6 from J; bases not matched to a gene: 7. The CDR3 region is CASSVSGTSPGELFF. The CDR3 bases are TGCGCCAGCAGCGTCTCCGGGACTAGCCCCGGGGAGCTGTTTTTT.

This rearrangement joins TRBV19 to TRBJ2-5, with 10 bases aligning to TRBD2. Germline CDR1 reads LNHDA; CDR2 reads SQIVND (reference sequence). This CDR3 is built from 16 residues. V lost 5 bases, J lost 3 bases, and 9 bases stayed unmatched. The CDR3 nucleotides are TGTGCCAGTAGTGCAATACGGACTAGCGGTAAAGAGACCCAGTACTTC. Its translation: CASSAIRTSGKETQYF.

V gene TRBV30 combines with J gene TRBJ2-1, with 12 positions matching TRBD2. The CDR3 loop spans 14 amino acids. The junction had 2 bases not matched to a gene; V was cut back by 5 bases and J by 3 bases. CDR1 and CDR2 (germline): GTSNPN, SVGIG (reference sequence). For the CDR3, the DNA is TGTGCCTGGCGACTAGCGGGAGTCTACAATGAGCAGTTCTTC. Its protein is CAWRLAGVYNEQFF.

The chain recombines TRBV7-9 with TRBJ2-5, with a weak D call TRBD1 (6 bases). V dropped 5 bases and J dropped 2 bases, with 18 bases sitting between them. The CDR3 covers 16 residues. Per germline, CDR1 SEHNR and CDR2 FQNEAQ (reference sequence). This CDR3 reads CASSDRDTRIQETQYF. In DNA form, the CDR3 reads TGTGCCAGCAGCGACCGGGACACAAGGATACAAGAGACCCAGTACTTC.

The rearrangement uses TRBV5-4 and TRBJ2-1; 9 bases align to TRBD2. The CDR3 runs to 18 residues. Trimming cost V 4 bases and J 7 bases; bases outside gene matches: 18. Germline V gives CDR1 SGHNT, CDR2 YYREEE (reference sequence). The CDR3 region is CASSPTPIGASGTNEQFF. The CDR3 nucleotides read TGTGCCAGCAGCCCAACGCCAATTGGGGCTAGCGGGACGAATGAGCAGTTCTTC.

The V call is TRBV19, the J call TRBJ2-6; D may be TRBD1 (5 bases). CDR3 length: 15 amino acids. CDR1 is LNHDA, CDR2 SQIVND, per germline (reference sequence). V was clipped by 8 bases and J by 0 bases, with 11 bases between them. CDR3 protein: CASGRVSSGANVLTF. CDR3 DNA sequence: TGTGCCAGTGGCAGGGTCTCCTCTGGGGCCAACGTCCTGACTTTC.

The chain couples TRBV9 to TRBJ2-1, with D possibly matching TRBD2 (6 bases). Germline CDR1 and CDR2: SGDLS and YYNGEE. This CDR3 region has 16 residues. V lost 4 bases to trimming and J lost 1 base, with 15 bases between them. The chain's CDR3 is CASSTQAGASYNEQFF. CDR3 nucleotides: TGTGCCAGCAGCACCCAAGCGGGTGCTTCCTACAATGAGCAGTTCTTC.

The chain joins TRBV6-5 to TRBJ2-7, with 12 bases that match TRBD2. Germline V gene data show CDR1 as MNHEY and CDR2 as SVGAGI. The CDR3 length is 14 residues. Germline trimming cut 5 bases from V and 2 bases from J; bases unmatched to any gene: 1. This CDR3 is CASSLAGGPYEQYF. The CDR3 region has the DNA TGTGCCAGCAGTCTAGCGGGAGGGCCCTACGAGCAGTACTTC.

J is TRBJ1-2 and V is TRBV28; a weak D match, TRBD1 (6 bases). This CDR3 has 12 amino acids. Germline loops: CDR1 MDHEN, CDR2 SYDVKM. Deletions cut 10 bases from V and 8 bases from J, with 17 bases between. CDR3 nucleotide sequence: TGTGCCACCGCACGAATCAGGGGCGGCTACACCTTC. The encoded protein is CATARIRGGYTF.

The chain links TRBV7-8 to TRBJ1-5, with 7 positions matching TRBD1. J was trimmed by 5 bases and V by 4 bases; bases with no gene match: 5. Looked up from germline, CDR1 is SGHVS and CDR2 is FQNEAQ. The CDR3 spans 14 residues. The CDR3 is CASSSTGTHQPQHF. The CDR3 region has the DNA TGTGCCAGCAGCTCGACAGGGACCCATCAGCCCCAGCATTTT.

The chain employs TRBV2 and TRBJ2-5; TRBD1 matches at 12 bases. V lost 3 bases, J lost 4 bases, and 6 bases stayed unmatched. This CDR3 has 16 amino acids. Per germline, CDR1 SNHLY and CDR2 FYNNEI. The CDR3 nucleotides read TGTGCCAGCAGTGATCGGGACAGGGGGCCGGCAGAGACCCAGTACTTC. Amino acids: CASSDRDRGPAETQYF.

The chain employs TRBV7-9 and TRBJ1-2; 7 bases are a match to TRBD1. V shed 0 bases, J shed 0 bases, and the junction held 4 bases outside the gene matches. Germline V gives CDR1 SEHNR, CDR2 FQNEAQ (reference sequence). The length of the CDR3 is 16 residues. CDR3 coding DNA: TGTGCCAGCAGCTTAGCCCGGGACAGCGCTAACTATGGCTACACCTTC. It translates to CASSLARDSANYGYTF.

J is TRBJ2-1 and V is TRBV6-6, with a possible D match to TRBD1 (6 bases). CDR3 length equals 16 residues. V was pared by 2 bases and J by 0 bases, with 11 bases between. Per germline, CDR1 MNHNY and CDR2 SVGAGI (reference sequence). CDR3 in DNA: TGTGCCAGCAGTTACCGCACAGGGAGCTCCTACAATGAGCAGTTCTTC. Amino acids: CASSYRTGSSYNEQFF.